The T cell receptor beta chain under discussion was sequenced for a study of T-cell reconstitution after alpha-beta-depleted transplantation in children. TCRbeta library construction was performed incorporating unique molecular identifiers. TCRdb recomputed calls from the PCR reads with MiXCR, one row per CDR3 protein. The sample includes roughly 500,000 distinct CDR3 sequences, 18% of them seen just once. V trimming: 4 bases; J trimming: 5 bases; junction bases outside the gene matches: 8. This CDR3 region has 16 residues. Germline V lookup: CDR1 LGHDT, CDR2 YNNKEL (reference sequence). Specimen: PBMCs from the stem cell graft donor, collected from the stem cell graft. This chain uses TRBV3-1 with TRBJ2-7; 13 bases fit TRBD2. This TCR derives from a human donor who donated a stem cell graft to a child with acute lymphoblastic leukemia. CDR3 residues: CASSRLTSGRAHEQYF. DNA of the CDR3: TGTGCCAGCAGCCGACTAACTAGCGGGAGGGCCCACGAGCAGTACTTC.